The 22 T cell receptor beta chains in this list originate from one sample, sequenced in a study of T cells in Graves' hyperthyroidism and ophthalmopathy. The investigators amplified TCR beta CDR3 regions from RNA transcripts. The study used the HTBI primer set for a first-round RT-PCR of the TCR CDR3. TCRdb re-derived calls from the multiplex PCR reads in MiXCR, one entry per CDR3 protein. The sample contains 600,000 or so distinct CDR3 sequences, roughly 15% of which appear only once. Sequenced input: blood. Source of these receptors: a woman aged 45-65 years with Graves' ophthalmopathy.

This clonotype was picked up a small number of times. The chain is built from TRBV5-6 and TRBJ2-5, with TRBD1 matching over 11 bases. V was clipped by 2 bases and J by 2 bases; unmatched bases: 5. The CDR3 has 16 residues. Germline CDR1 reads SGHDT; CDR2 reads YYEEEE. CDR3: CASSFPRDRGQETQYF. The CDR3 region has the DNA TGTGCCAGCAGCTTCCCACGGGACAGGGGGCAAGAGACCCAGTACTTC.

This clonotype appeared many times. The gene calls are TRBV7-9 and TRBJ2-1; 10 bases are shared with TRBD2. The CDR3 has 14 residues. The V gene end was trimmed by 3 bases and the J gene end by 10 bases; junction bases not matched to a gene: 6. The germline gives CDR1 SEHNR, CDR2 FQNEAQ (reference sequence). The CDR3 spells CASSFLAGEGEQFF. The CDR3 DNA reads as TGTGCCAGCAGCTTCCTAGCGGGAGAGGGAGAGCAGTTCTTC.

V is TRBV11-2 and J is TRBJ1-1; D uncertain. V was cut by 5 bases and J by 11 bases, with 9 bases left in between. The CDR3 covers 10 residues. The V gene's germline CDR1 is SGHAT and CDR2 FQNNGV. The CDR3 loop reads CASSQEVAFF. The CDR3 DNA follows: TGTGCCAGCAGCCAAGAAGTGGCTTTCTTT.

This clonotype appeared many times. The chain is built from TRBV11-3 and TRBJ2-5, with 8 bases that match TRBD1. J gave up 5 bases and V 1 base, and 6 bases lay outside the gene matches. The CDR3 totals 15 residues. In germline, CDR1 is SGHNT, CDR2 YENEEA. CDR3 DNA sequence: TGTGCCAGCAGCTTAGGCAGGGGGCCTGGTGAGACCCAGTACTTC. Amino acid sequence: CASSLGRGPGETQYF.

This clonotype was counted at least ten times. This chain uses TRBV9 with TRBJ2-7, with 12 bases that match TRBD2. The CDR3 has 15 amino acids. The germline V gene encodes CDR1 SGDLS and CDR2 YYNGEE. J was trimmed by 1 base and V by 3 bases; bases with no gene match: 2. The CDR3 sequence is CASSAGLAGSYEQYF. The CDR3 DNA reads TGTGCCAGCAGCGCCGGACTAGCGGGATCCTACGAGCAGTACTTC.

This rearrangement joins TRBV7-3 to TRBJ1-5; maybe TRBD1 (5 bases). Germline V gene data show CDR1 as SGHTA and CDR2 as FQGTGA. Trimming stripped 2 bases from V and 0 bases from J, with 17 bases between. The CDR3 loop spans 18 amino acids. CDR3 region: CASSLDASGWFSNQPQHF. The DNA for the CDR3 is TGTGCCAGCAGCTTAGACGCTTCAGGGTGGTTTAGCAATCAGCCCCAGCATTTT.

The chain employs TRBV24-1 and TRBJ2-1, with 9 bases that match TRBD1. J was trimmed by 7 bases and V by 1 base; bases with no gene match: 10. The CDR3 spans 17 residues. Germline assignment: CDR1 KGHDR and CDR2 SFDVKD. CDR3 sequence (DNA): TGTGCCACCAGTGATTTCCCAGGACAGGGGCTCAGGAATGAGCAGTTCTTC. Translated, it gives CATSDFPGQGLRNEQFF.

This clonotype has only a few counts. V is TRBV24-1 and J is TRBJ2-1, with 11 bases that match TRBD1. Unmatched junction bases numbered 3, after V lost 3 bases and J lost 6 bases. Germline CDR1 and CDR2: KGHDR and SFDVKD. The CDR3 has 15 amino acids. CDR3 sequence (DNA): TGTGCCACCAGTGATCCCGGGACAGGGGGCAATGAGCAGTTCTTC. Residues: CATSDPGTGGNEQFF.

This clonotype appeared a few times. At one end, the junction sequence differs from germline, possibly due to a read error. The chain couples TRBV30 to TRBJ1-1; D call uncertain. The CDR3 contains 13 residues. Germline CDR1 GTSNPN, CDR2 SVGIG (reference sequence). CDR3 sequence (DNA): TGTGCCTGGAGTCTCCAACAGAACACTGGAGCTTTCTTT. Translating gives CAWSLQQNTGAFF.

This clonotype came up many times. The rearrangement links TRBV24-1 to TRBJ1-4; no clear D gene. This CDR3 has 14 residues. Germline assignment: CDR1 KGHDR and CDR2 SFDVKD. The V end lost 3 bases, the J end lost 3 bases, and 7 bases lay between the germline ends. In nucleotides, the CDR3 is TGTGCCACCAGTGATGTCAATGCTAATGAAAAACTGTTTTTT. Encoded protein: CATSDVNANEKLFF.

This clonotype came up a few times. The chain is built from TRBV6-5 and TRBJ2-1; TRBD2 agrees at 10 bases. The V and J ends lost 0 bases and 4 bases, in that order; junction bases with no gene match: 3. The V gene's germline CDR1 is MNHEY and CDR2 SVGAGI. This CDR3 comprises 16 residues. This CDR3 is CASSYSAGGTYNEQFF. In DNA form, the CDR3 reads TGTGCCAGCAGTTACTCAGCGGGAGGGACTTACAATGAGCAGTTCTTC.

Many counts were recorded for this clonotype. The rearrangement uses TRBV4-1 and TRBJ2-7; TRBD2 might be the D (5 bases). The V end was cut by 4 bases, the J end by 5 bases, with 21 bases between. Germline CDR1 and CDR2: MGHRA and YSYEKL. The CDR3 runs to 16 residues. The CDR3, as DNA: TGCGCCAGCAGCCCAAGGACGACGGGGTTACAAGACGAGCAGTACTTC. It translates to CASSPRTTGLQDEQYF.

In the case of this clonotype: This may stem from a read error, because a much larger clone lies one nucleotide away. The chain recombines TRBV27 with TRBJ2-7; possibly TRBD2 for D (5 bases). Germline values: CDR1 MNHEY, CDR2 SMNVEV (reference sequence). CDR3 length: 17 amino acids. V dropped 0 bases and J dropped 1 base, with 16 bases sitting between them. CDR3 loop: CASSLSQRRTSSYEQYF. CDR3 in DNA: TGTGCCAGCAGTTTATCCCAACGGAGGACCTCATCCTACGAGCAGTACTTC.

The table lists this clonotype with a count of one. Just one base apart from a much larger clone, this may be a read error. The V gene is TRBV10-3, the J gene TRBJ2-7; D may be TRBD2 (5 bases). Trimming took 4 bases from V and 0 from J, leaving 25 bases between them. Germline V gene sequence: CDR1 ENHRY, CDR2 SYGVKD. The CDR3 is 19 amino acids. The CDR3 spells CAISAQTQEGLGSSYEQYF. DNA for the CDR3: TGTGCCATCAGTGCCCAGACGCAAGAGGGCCTGGGGAGCTCCTACGAGCAGTACTTC.

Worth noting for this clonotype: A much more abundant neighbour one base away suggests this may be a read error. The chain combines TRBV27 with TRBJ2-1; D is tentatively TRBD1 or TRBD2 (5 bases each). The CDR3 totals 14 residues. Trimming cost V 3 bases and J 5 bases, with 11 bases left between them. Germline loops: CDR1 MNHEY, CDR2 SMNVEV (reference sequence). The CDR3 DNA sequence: TGTGCCAGCAGTTTCCGAGGGGTCCACAATGAGCAGTTCTTC. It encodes CASSFRGVHNEQFF.

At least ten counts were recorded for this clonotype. CDR3 region: CASTTEGGADTQYF. The DNA for the CDR3 is TGTGCCAGCACCACGGAAGGGGGTGCAGATACGCAGTATTTT. This chain uses TRBV12-3 or TRBV12-4 with TRBJ2-3; D possibly corresponds to TRBD1 (6 bases). The CDR3 has 14 amino acids. Trimming took off 7 bases at V and 4 bases at J, with 15 bases between the two ends.

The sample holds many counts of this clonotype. The CDR3 DNA reads TGTGCCAGCAGCCAAGAAACGTCCCGACTAGCGGGAGCCTATGAGCAGTTCTTC. It specifies CASSQETSRLAGAYEQFF. The chain couples TRBV14 to TRBJ2-1, with TRBD2 matching 12 bases. Germline V gives CDR1 SGHDN, CDR2 FVKESK. V lost 0 bases, J lost 8 bases, and 11 bases stayed unmatched. The CDR3 length is 18 residues.

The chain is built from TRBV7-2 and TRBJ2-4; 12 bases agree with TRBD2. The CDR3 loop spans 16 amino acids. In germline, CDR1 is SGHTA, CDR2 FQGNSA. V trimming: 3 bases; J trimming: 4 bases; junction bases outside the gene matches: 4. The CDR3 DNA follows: TGTGCCAGCAGCTTCCAACTAGCGGGGGGTAAAAACATTCAGTACTTC. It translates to CASSFQLAGGKNIQYF.

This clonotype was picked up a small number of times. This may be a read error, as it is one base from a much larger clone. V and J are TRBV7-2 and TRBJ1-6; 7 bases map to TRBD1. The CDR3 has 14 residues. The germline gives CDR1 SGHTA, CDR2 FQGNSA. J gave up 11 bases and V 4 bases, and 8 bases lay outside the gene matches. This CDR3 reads CASSSRQGRPPLHF. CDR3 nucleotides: TGTGCCAGCAGCTCCAGACAGGGCCGCCCACCCCTCCACTTT. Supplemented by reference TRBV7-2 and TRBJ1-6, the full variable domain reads GAGVSQSPSNKVTEKGKDVELRCDPISGHTALYWYRQSLGQGLEFLIYFQGNSAPDKSGLPSDRFSAERTGGSVSTLTIQRTQQEDSAVYLCASSSRQGRPPLHFGNGTRLTVT.

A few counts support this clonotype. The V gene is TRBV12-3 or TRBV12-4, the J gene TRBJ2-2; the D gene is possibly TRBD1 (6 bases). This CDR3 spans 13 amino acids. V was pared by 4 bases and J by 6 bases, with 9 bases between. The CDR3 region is CASSYGGAGELFF. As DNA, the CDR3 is TGTGCCAGCAGTTATGGGGGCGCCGGGGAGCTGTTTTTT.

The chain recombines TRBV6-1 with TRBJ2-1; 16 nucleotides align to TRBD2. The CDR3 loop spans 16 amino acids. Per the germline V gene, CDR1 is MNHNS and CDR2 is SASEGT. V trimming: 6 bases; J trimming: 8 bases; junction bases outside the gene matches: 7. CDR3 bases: TGTGCCAGCAGGGCCGGGACTAGCGGGAGGGTTGATGAGCAGTTCTTC. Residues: CASRAGTSGRVDEQFF.

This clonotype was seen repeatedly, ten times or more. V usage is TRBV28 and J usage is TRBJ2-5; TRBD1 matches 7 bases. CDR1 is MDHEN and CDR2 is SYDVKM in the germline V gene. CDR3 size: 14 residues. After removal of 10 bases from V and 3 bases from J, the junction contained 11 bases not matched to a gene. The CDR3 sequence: CAIAQQGQKETQYF. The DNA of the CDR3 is TGTGCCATCGCCCAACAGGGGCAAAAAGAGACCCAGTACTTC.